A single sample gave rise to the 10 T cell receptor beta chains below, sequenced in a study of blood T cell repertoires in COVID-19. Generated by immunoSEQ multiplex PCR, the TCRdb table keeps only in-frame clones and is missing some. In the table there are about 29,000 clones, 89% of which are singletons. Input material: peripheral blood. Receptors originate from a human donor in a cohort sampled during active COVID-19.

The chain is built from TRBV9 and TRBJ1-6; D is undetermined. This CDR3 is 16 amino acids long. Germline CDR1 and CDR2: SGDLS and YYNGEE. V was pared by 2 bases and J by 8 bases, with 17 bases between. DNA for the CDR3: TGTGCCAGCAGCGTCTCCGGGTCCCGGGGAGATTCACCCCTCCACTTT. Its translation: CASSVSGSRGDSPLHF.

J is TRBJ1-2 and V is TRBV29-1; 7 bases fit TRBD1. Germline V gives CDR1 SQVTM, CDR2 ANQGSEA. CDR3 length: 15 amino acids. Trimming took 6 bases from V and 6 from J; bases not matched to a gene: 16. CDR3 amino acids: CSVDRRLSTTDGYTF. Written as DNA, the CDR3 is TGCAGCGTGGACAGGCGGCTGTCCACGACGGATGGCTACACCTTC.

The chain couples TRBV19 to TRBJ1-1; 8 bases agree with TRBD1. The CDR3 is made up of 13 amino acids. Per the germline V gene, CDR1 is LNHDA and CDR2 is SQIVND (reference sequence). V gave up 3 bases and J gave up 5 bases; unmatched junction bases: 2. The DNA of the CDR3 is TGTGCCAGTAGTATGGACAGGGAGACTGAAGCTTTCTTT. Protein product: CASSMDRETEAFF.

The chain couples TRBV30 to TRBJ2-1, with 10 bases matching TRBD2. Germline V gene sequence: CDR1 GTSNPN, CDR2 SVGIG (reference sequence). The CDR3 loop spans 15 amino acids. V lost 1 base to trimming and J lost 8 bases; unmatched junction nucleotides: 8. The CDR3 bases are TGTGCCTGGAGTGCCCGGGGACTAGCGAGCGATGAGCAGTTCTTC. As protein: CAWSARGLASDEQFF.

V usage is TRBV3-1 (or the pseudogene TRBV3-2) and J usage is TRBJ2-1; D not certain. Germline values: CDR1 LGHDT, CDR2 YNNKEL (reference sequence). V was pared by 1 base and J by 10 bases, with 8 bases between. CDR3 size: 12 residues. The CDR3 nucleotides are TGTGCCAGCAGCCAAGCGAGAGGAGAGCAGTTCTTC. Encoded protein: CASSQARGEQFF.

The genes are TRBV18 and TRBJ1-4; weak D call: TRBD1 (5 bases). V lost 4 bases and J 1 base, leaving 19 bases between the germline ends. Germline-derived CDR1 and CDR2 are KGHSH and LQKENI. CDR3 length: 18 residues. This CDR3 is CASSLRRRGGETNEKLFF. The CDR3 DNA follows: TGTGCCAGCTCACTACGCCGGAGGGGAGGGGAAACTAATGAAAAACTGTTTTTT. The full variable domain, its missing parts supplied by reference TRBV18 and TRBJ1-4, is NAGVMQNPRHLVRRRGQEARLRCSPMKGHSHVYWYRQLPEEGLKFMVYLQKENIIDESGMPKERFSAEFPKEGPSILRIQQVVRGDSAAYFCASSLRRRGGETNEKLFFGSGTQLSVL.

This chain joins TRBV19 and TRBJ2-3; TRBD1 matches at 7 bases. The CDR3 is 12 amino acids. Germline V gene sequence: CDR1 LNHDA, CDR2 SQIVND (reference sequence). J lost 11 bases, V lost 5 bases, and 7 bases had no gene match. In DNA form, the CDR3 reads TGTGCCAGTAGTTCCGACAGGGTTAAGCAGTATTTT. Amino acid sequence: CASSSDRVKQYF.

This sequence joins TRBV6-2 or TRBV6-3 and TRBJ2-7, with D perhaps matching TRBD2 (5 bases). The CDR3 length is 14 residues. From germline, CDR1 is MNHEY and CDR2 SVGEGT. The germline V and J ends were trimmed by 0 bases and 3 bases, with 9 bases remaining between them. The chain's CDR3 is CASSYSDLSYEQYF. DNA of the CDR3: TGTGCCAGCAGTTACTCGGACTTAAGCTACGAGCAGTACTTC.

The rearrangement uses TRBV7-9 and TRBJ1-6; TRBD1 agrees at 7 bases. V lost 3 bases to trimming and J lost 3 bases; unmatched junction nucleotides: 5. Germline loops: CDR1 SEHNR, CDR2 FQNEAQ (reference sequence). The CDR3 runs 16 residues. The CDR3, as DNA: TGTGCCAGCAGCTTCTTGACAGGGAACTATAATTCACCCCTCCACTTT. This sequence encodes CASSFLTGNYNSPLHF. Complete variable domain (other parts from reference TRBV7-9 and TRBJ1-6): DTGVSQNPRHKITKRGQNVTFRCDPISEHNRLYWYRQTLGQGPEFLTYFQNEAQLEKSRLLSDRFSAERPKGSFSTLEIQRTEQGDSAMYLCASSFLTGNYNSPLHFGNGTRLTVT.

V and J are TRBV7-9 and TRBJ2-1; TRBD1 agrees at 11 bases. V dropped 5 bases and J dropped 8; count of bases not matched to a gene: 14. The CDR3 spans 17 residues. The germline CDR1 and CDR2 sequences are SEHNR and FQNEAQ (reference sequence). CDR3 loop: CASSPRTGGPQFDEQFF. The CDR3 nucleotides are TGTGCCAGCAGCCCCCGGACAGGGGGCCCCCAATTCGATGAGCAGTTCTTC.